These 9 T cell receptor beta chains originate from one sample sequenced in a study of T cells after yellow fever vaccination. Using its own MiXCR run on the 5' RACE reads, TCRdb lists one record per CDR3 protein. Of roughly 260,000 distinct CDR3 sequences listed, roughly 13% are singletons. Sequencing was performed on CD4+ T cells sorted from PBMCs, taken 45 days after the yellow fever booster vaccination. These receptors originate from a man younger than 40 who received the YFV17D yellow fever vaccine.

Details on this clonotype: The junction does not match germline at one end; this may be a read error. This chain connects TRBV2 to TRBJ2-7; D may be TRBD2 (6 bases). The CDR3 loop spans 14 amino acids. CDR1 is SNHLY and CDR2 is FYNNEI in the germline V gene. CDR3 sequence reads: CASSEASGPYAQYF. DNA for the CDR3: TGTGCCAGCAGTGAAGCTAGCGGCCCCTACGCGCAGTACTTC.

J is TRBJ2-1 and V is TRBV7-9; 10 positions agree with TRBD2. Looked up from germline, CDR1 is SEHNR and CDR2 is FQNEAQ (reference sequence). With 5 bases clipped from V and 6 bases from J, the junction kept 7 bases outside the gene matches. CDR3 length: 15 residues. The CDR3 spells CASSEEREGGNEQFF. The CDR3 nucleotides are TGTGCCAGCAGCGAAGAGCGGGAGGGCGGCAATGAGCAGTTCTTC.

Ten or more counts support this clonotype. This chain uses TRBV2 with TRBJ2-7; D not certain. This CDR3 is 13 amino acids long. The germline CDR1 and CDR2 sequences are SNHLY and FYNNEI. Trimming stripped 4 bases from V and 3 bases from J, with 10 bases between. The CDR3 coding sequence is TGTGCCAGCAGTGTCCGAGATCACTACGAGCAGTACTTC. This translates into CASSVRDHYEQYF.

This clonotype has only a few counts. The J gene is TRBJ2-7, the V gene TRBV11-2, with TRBD2 identical over 9 bases. With 4 bases clipped from V and 6 bases from J, the junction kept 10 bases outside the gene matches. The CDR3 totals 15 residues. Germline loops: CDR1 SGHAT, CDR2 FQNNGV. This chain's CDR3 is CASSSAGLATGEQYF. CDR3 DNA: TGTGCCAGCAGCTCTGCGGGACTAGCAACTGGCGAGCAGTACTTC.

The table lists this clonotype with a few counts. The J gene is TRBJ2-4, the V gene TRBV18; TRBD2 matches 13 bases. From germline, CDR1 is KGHSH and CDR2 LQKENI. Trimming removed 6 bases from V and 3 bases from J; junction bases left unmatched: 17. This CDR3 spans 20 amino acids. The CDR3 nucleotides read TGTGCCAGCTCTCCGGCGATCGGACTAGCGGGAGAAGGTGGCAAAAACATTCAGTACTTC. Encoded protein: CASSPAIGLAGEGGKNIQYF. The whole variable domain, remainder taken from reference TRBV18 and TRBJ2-4, is NAGVMQNPRHLVRRRGQEARLRCSPMKGHSHVYWYRQLPEEGLKFMVYLQKENIIDESGMPKERFSAEFPKEGPSILRIQQVVRGDSAAYFCASSPAIGLAGEGGKNIQYFGAGTRLSVL.

The rearrangement joins TRBV13 to TRBJ2-7, with TRBD1 identical over 7 bases. V dropped 2 bases and J dropped 0; count of bases not matched to a gene: 4. CDR3 size: 15 residues. The germline gives CDR1 PRHDT, CDR2 FYEKMQ (reference sequence). The DNA of the CDR3 is TGTGCCAGCAGCTTAAGACAGGGAAGCTCCTACGAGCAGTACTTC. It specifies CASSLRQGSSYEQYF.

In its sample, this clonotype was seen a few times. The chain couples TRBV12-3 or TRBV12-4 to TRBJ1-6; D is undetermined. The CDR3 is 13 residues long. V lost 5 bases and J lost 7, with 9 bases in between. CDR3 in DNA: TGTGCCAGCAGTATAATCTCCAATTCACCCCTCCACTTT. Amino acid sequence: CASSIISNSPLHF.

This clonotype was detected a few times. This sequence joins TRBV20-1 and TRBJ2-1; 8 bases are shared with TRBD2. CDR3 size: 14 residues. With V trimmed by 6 bases and J by 7 bases, 11 bases remained unmatched. In germline, CDR1 is DFQATT, CDR2 SNEGSKA (reference sequence). The CDR3 is CSATLAGLGNEQFF. The CDR3 DNA follows: TGCAGTGCCACGCTAGCGGGTCTTGGTAATGAGCAGTTCTTC.

This clonotype was counted ten times or more. This chain uses TRBV12-3 or TRBV12-4 with TRBJ2-2, with 11 bases identical to TRBD1. This CDR3 region has 14 residues. Germline trimming cut 4 bases from V and 6 bases from J; bases unmatched to any gene: 1. The CDR3 DNA is TGTGCCAGCAGTTGGGGACAGGGGGCCGGGGAGCTGTTTTTT. Its translation: CASSWGQGAGELFF.